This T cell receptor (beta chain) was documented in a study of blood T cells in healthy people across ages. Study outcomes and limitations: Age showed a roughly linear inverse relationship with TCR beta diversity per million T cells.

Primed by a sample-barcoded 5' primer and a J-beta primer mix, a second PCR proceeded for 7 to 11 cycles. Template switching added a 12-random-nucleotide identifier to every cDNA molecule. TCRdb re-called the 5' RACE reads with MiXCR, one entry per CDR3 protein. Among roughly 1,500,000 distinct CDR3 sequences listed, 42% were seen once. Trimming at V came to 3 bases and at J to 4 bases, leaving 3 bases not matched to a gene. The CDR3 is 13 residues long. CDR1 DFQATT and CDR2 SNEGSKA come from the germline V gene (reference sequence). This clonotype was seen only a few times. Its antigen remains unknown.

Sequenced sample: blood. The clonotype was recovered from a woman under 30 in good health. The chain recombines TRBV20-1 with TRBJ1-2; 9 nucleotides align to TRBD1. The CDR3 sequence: CSASRDRAYGYTF. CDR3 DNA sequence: TGCAGTGCTAGTCGGGACAGGGCCTATGGCTACACCTTC.